The present T cell receptor beta chain was sequenced within a study of blood T cell repertoires in COVID-19. About the study: COVID-19 samples, acute and convalescent, were from the United States, Italy and Spain. PBMCs, B-cell-depleted T cells, or T cells provided the cDNA or gDNA that made up the material.

Germline-derived CDR1 and CDR2 are SGHNT and YYREEE (reference sequence). V was pared by 4 bases and J by 7 bases, with 10 bases of the junction left unmatched. The CDR3 extends over 15 amino acids. In the study's own analysis: Amplification of reference gene primers was used by the study to estimate nucleated cell counts. Profiling relied on immunoSEQ multiplex PCR, and the TCRdb table lists in-frame clones only, not all of them. V, J and clone size reflect that table, while D and trimming were determined from the DNA. Among under 300,000 clones listed, roughly 90% were seen once. Sequenced: peripheral blood. This clonotype was obtained from a man in his 60s with acute or convalescent COVID-19. This sequence joins TRBV5-4 and TRBJ2-1; 8 bases align to TRBD2. The CDR3 here is CASSLLFREGNEQFF. CDR3 nucleotide sequence: TGTGCCAGCAGCCTACTATTTCGGGAGGGGAATGAGCAGTTCTTC.